The entry below gives a single T cell receptor (beta chain) sequence along with its context. Its specificity is not known. Not enrolled were patients with uncontrolled infection, other autoimmune disease, pregnancy or lactation. The TCR beta CDR3 regions underwent amplification using RNA transcripts as the source. In the first-round RT-PCR of the TCR CDR3, the HTBI primer set was used. In TCRdb, the multiplex PCR reads were re-called with MiXCR into one record per CDR3 protein. The sample yields some 570,000 distinct CDR3 sequences, roughly 17% seen once. This record comes from a study of T cells in Graves' hyperthyroidism and ophthalmopathy. Study-wide findings and caveats: A model of 13 V-J pairs discriminated ophthalmopathy from stable hyperthyroidism.

CDR3 length: 16 amino acids. Trimming took off 4 bases at V and 4 bases at J, with 18 bases between the two ends. Looked up from germline, CDR1 is SGDLS and CDR2 is YYNGEE. This chain links TRBV9 with TRBJ2-1; D may be TRBD1 or TRBD2 (5 bases each). Sequenced sample: blood. The clonotype comes from a young woman with Graves' ophthalmopathy. The CDR3 reads CASSQGRVLGYNEQFF. Written as DNA, the CDR3 is TGTGCCAGCAGCCAGGGACGGGTCCTCGGGTACAATGAGCAGTTCTTC.